The 8 T cell receptor beta chains given below trace back to one sample, sequenced in a study of CD8 T cells in Susac syndrome. Reverse transcription of about 0.5 to 1 ug RNA was carried out with random hexamers. TCRdb reanalysed the immunoSEQ multiplex PCR reads using MiXCR and keeps one entry per CDR3 protein. The table has about 210,000 distinct CDR3 sequences, approximately 95% seen once. Sample: CD4+ T cells from PBMCs. The source of these receptors is a human donor in good health.

In DNA form, the CDR3 reads TGTGCCAGCAGCTCCATCTTGGGGCTAGCGGGGGACAATGAGCAGTTCTTC. It yields the protein CASSSILGLAGDNEQFF. The chain employs TRBV9 and TRBJ2-1; 10 bases match TRBD2. Looked up from germline, CDR1 is SGDLS and CDR2 is YYNGEE. Trimming took 4 bases from V and 5 from J; bases not matched to a gene: 12. The CDR3 runs 17 residues.

This chain links TRBV6-1 with TRBJ1-4; tentatively, D is TRBD1 (6 bases). CDR3 length: 16 residues. Trimming left V 5 bases short and J 10 bases short, with 23 bases between. Per germline, CDR1 MNHNS and CDR2 SASEGT. CDR3 protein: CASSPNTGLGIGKLFF. The CDR3 DNA reads TGTGCCAGCAGTCCAAATACAGGGTTGGGCATCGGAAAACTGTTTTTT.

This chain links TRBV3-1 with TRBJ2-1; D may be TRBD2 (5 bases). The germline gives CDR1 LGHDT, CDR2 YNNKEL (reference sequence). V was pared by 4 bases and J by 8 bases, with 18 bases between. This CDR3 has 15 amino acids. CDR3: CASSLGGDYPHEQFF. The DNA of the CDR3 is TGTGCCAGCAGCCTGGGTGGAGACTACCCCCATGAGCAGTTCTTC.

The genes are TRBV28 and TRBJ2-2; D unresolved. Trimming stripped 2 bases from V and 8 bases from J, with 18 bases between. Germline loops: CDR1 MDHEN, CDR2 SYDVKM. The CDR3 contains 16 residues. The CDR3 DNA is TGTGCCAGCAGTTTACTCGATCAGTGGGTCTTGGGGGAGCTGTTTTTT. Translation: CASSLLDQWVLGELFF.

The V gene is TRBV12-3 or TRBV12-4, the J gene TRBJ1-5; TRBD1 matches at 7 bases. V was pared by 6 bases and J by 4 bases, with 6 bases of the junction left unmatched. CDR3 size: 14 residues. The CDR3 region has the DNA TGTGCCAGCAGCTGGACAGGTGGAAATCAGCCCCAGCATTTT. Translated: CASSWTGGNQPQHF.

The V and J genes are TRBV25-1 and TRBJ1-1, with a possible D match to TRBD1 (5 bases). CDR1 MGHDK and CDR2 SYGVNS come from the germline V gene. The CDR3 extends over 13 amino acids. V was cut by 1 base and J by 4 bases, with 7 bases left in between. This CDR3 reads CASSEFGGTEAFF. Here the CDR3 DNA reads TGTGCCAGCAGTGAATTTGGGGGCACTGAAGCTTTCTTT.

The genes are TRBV10-3 and TRBJ2-2; 7 nucleotides line up with TRBD1. With V trimmed by 4 bases and J by 4 bases, 6 bases remained unmatched. Germline CDR1 ENHRY, CDR2 SYGVKD. The CDR3 length is 15 residues. CDR3 residues: CAISGKGAVTGELFF. The DNA of the CDR3 is TGTGCCATCAGTGGGAAGGGGGCGGTCACCGGGGAGCTGTTTTTT.

CDR3 amino acids: CASSSRDRGSYGYTF. In DNA form, the CDR3 reads TGCGCCAGCAGCTCTCGGGACAGGGGTTCCTATGGCTACACCTTC. The chain combines TRBV5-1 with TRBJ1-2, with 10 bases that match TRBD1. The trim removed 3 bases at V and 4 bases at J, leaving 6 bases unmatched. Germline V gene sequence: CDR1 SGHRS, CDR2 YFSETQ. The CDR3 covers 15 residues.